The T cell receptor (beta chain) described here comes from a study of identical twins. TCRdb itself ran the 5' RACE reads through MiXCR, one entry per CDR3 protein. The table lists approximately 890,000 distinct CDR3 sequences, 9% to 15% of them singletons, with around 1.5% in the top ten. The V and J ends lost 2 bases and 1 base, in that order; junction bases with no gene match: 8. The CDR3 loop spans 16 amino acids. Germline loops: CDR1 SEHNR, CDR2 FQNEAQ (reference sequence). This clonotype was seen a handful of times. This sample also belongs to another study, concerning yellow fever vaccine responses in identical twins.

The source of this sequence is a woman under 30 in good health. The J gene is TRBJ2-7, the V gene TRBV7-9, with 7 nucleotides matching TRBD1. Sequenced: PBMCs. The CDR3 DNA is TGTGCCAGCAGCTTAACTCCACGGGACAGATCCTACGAGCAGTACTTC. Translated, it gives CASSLTPRDRSYEQYF.